A selection of T cell receptor beta chains follows, all from one sample in a study of CD4 T cells in relation to SARS-CoV-2 and coronaviruses. The assay was immunoSEQ multiplex PCR, and TCRdb's table has in-frame clones only and misses some. The table lists 15,000 to 20,000 clones, 65% to 80% of them singletons. These receptors' targets are unknown. The material sequenced was CD4+ T cells from PBMCs, cultured in vitro. These receptors were obtained from a human donor in good health. Each CDR3 is given with its conserved first and last residue. D genes are given only for firm matches. The size field is filled for only some rows; it gives once, few, many or a size class.

>TRBV4-1|TRBJ2-1|NA|NA
TGCGCCAGCATCTCGGATCCGGGACGGATAAATGAGCAGTTCTTC
CASISDPGRINEQFF
>TRBV10-2|TRBJ1-6|NA|NA
TGCGCCAGCAGTGAGTCTGCGGCCCCGACTTTTTTTTCGACATATTCACCCCTCCACTTT
CASSESAAPTFFSTYSPLHF
>TRBV5-1|TRBJ1-1|NA|NA
TGCGCCAGCAGCCCAACACTCATGAACACTGAAGCTTTCTTT
CASSPTLMNTEAFF
>TRBV7-3|TRBJ2-2|few|NA
TGTGCCAGCAGCTCCCCTCCCATTGCGAACACCGGGGAGCTGTTTTTT
CASSSPPIANTGELFF
>TRBV7-2|TRBJ2-1|NA|NA
TGTGCCAGCAGCTTAGGGGGCGGGGCCGGGGGAGAGCAGTTCTTC
CASSLGGGAGGEQFF
>TRBV9|TRBJ2-2|NA|NA
TGTGCCAGCAGCGTCCGAGGCACCGGGGAGCTGTTTTTT
CASSVRGTGELFF
>TRBV28|TRBJ1-5|NA|TRBD1
TGTGCCAGCAGTGCACCCGAGACAGGGCACCAGCATTTT
CASSAPETGHQHF
>TRBV18|TRBJ1-3|NA|NA
TGTGCCAGCTCACCAGGTTCTGGAAACACCATATATTTT
CASSPGSGNTIYF
>TRBV6-5|TRBJ1-1|NA|NA
TGTGCCAGCAATCGAGGACAATTGAACACTGAAGCTTTCTTT
CASNRGQLNTEAFF
>TRBV6-5|TRBJ2-7|NA|NA
TGTGCCAGCAGTTACAAGGGAGACGAGCAGTACTTC
CASSYKGDEQYF
>TRBV21-1|TRBJ2-5|NA|NA
TGTGCCAGCAGCACAGTAGGACTAGCGGGAGAGGGAGAGACCCAGTACTTC
CASSTVGLAGEGETQYF
>TRBV5-6|TRBJ1-2|once|NA
TGTGCCAGCAGGGACAGCCCCTCTAACTATGGCTACACCTTC
CASRDSPSNYGYTF
>TRBV15|TRBJ2-1|NA|NA
TGTGCCACCAGCCCCCTTGGGGAGTTCAATGAGCAGTTCTTC
CATSPLGEFNEQFF
>TRBV6-4|TRBJ2-3|NA|NA
TGTGCCAGCAGTATGCGGGACACAGATACGCAGTATTTT
CASSMRDTDTQYF